This TCR beta chain was recovered during a study of shared clonotypes between healthy human individuals. This CDR3 comprises 12 residues. CDR1 and CDR2 from the germline V gene are LGHNA and YNFKEQ. The V and J ends lost 1 base and 11 bases respectively, with 11 bases between them. The protocol was immunoSEQ multiplex PCR, while the TCRdb copy is restricted to in-frame clones and leaves out a portion. Found here are 650,000 to 700,000 clones, 90% of them singletons; the top ten hold roughly 36%. Sequencing was carried out using memory CD8+ T cells from PBMCs. Subset here: CD45RO+ cells pooled with CCR7-negative TemRA cells. This clonotype originated in a young man in good health. Some clones in this sample may be carry-over from other donors' samples. This chain links TRBV4-2 with TRBJ2-5; perhaps TRBD2 as D (5 bases). This CDR3 reads CASSQGGGHQYF. CDR3 nucleotide sequence: TGTGCCAGCAGCCAAGGTGGCGGGCATCAGTACTTC.